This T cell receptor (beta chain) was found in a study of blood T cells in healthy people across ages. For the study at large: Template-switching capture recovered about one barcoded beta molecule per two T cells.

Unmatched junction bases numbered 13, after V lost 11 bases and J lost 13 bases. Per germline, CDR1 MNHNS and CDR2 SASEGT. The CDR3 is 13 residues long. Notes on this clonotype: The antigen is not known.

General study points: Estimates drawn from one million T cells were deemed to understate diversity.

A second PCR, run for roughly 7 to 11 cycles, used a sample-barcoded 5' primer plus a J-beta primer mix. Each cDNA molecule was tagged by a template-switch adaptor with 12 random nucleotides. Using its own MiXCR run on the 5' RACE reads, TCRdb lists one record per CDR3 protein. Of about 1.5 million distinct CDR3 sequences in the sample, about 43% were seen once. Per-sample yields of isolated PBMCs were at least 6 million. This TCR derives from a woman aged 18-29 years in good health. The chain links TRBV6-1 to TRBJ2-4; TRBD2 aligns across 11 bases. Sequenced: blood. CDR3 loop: CAGLTSGKDEQYF. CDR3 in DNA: TGTGCCGGGTTGACTAGCGGGAAAGATGAGCAGTACTTC.